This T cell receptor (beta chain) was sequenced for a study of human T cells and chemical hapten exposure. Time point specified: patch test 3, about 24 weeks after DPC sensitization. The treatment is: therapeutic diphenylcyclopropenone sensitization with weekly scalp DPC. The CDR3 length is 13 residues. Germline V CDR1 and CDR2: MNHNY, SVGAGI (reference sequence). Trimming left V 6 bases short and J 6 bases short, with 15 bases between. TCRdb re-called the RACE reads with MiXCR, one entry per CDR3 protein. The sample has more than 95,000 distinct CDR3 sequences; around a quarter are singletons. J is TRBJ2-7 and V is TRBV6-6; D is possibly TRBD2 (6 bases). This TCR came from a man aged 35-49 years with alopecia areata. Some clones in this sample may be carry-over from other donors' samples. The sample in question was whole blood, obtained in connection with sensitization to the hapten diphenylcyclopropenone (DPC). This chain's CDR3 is CASSATTGAEQYF. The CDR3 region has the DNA TGTGCCAGCAGCGCGACCACGGGAGCCGAGCAGTACTTC.